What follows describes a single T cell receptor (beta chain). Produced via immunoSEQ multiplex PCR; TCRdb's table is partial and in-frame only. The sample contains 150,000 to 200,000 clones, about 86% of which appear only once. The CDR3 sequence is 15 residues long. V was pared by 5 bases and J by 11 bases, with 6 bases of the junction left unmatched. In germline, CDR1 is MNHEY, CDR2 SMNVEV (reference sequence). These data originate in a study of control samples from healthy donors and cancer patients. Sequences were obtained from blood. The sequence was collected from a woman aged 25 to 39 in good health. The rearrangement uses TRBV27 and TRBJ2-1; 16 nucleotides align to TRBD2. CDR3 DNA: TGTGCCAGCAGTCCCGGGACTAGCGGGAGGGCCCAGCAGTTCTTC. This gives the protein CASSPGTSGRAQQFF.